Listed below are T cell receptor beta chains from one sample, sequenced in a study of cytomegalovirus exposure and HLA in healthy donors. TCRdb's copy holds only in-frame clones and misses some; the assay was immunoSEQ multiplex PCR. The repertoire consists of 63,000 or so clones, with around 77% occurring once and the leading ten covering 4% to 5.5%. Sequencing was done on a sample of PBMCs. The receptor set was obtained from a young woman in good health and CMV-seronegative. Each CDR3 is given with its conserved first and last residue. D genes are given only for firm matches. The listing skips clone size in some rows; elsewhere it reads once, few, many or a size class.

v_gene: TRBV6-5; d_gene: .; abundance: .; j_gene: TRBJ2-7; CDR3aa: CASSYSKGRGYEQYF; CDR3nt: TGTGCCAGCAGTTACTCGAAGGGAAGGGGATACGAGCAGTACTTC
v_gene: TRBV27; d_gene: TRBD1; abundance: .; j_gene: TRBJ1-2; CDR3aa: CASSGQGNSGYTF; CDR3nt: TGTGCCAGCAGTGGACAGGGTAATTCTGGCTACACCTTC
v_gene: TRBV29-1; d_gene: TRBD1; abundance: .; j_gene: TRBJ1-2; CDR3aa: CSVATGGLGGYTF; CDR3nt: TGCAGCGTCGCCACAGGGGGCTTAGGTGGCTACACCTTC
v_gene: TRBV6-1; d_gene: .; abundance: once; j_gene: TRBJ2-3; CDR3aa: CASRWDFSTDTQYF; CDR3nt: TGTGCCAGCAGATGGGACTTTTCCACAGATACGCAGTATTTT
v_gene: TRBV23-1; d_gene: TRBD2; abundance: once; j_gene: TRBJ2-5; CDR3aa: CASSQSDLGRAEETQYF; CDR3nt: TGCGCCAGCAGTCAATCGGACCTCGGGAGGGCGGAAGAGACCCAGTACTTC
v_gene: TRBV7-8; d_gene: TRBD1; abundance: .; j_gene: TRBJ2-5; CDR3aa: CASSLARELKGTGWETQYF; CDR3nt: TGTGCCAGCAGCTTAGCCCGGGAATTAAAAGGGACAGGGTGGGAGACCCAGTACTTC
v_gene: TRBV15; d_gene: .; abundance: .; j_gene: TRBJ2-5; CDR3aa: CATSRDRAGQETQYF; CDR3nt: TGTGCCACCAGCAGAGATCGTGCGGGCCAAGAGACCCAGTACTTC
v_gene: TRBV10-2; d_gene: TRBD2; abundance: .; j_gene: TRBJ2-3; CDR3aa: CASSRSGGSTDTQYF; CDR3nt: TGCGCCAGCAGTCGTAGCGGGGGTTCCACAGATACGCAGTATTTT
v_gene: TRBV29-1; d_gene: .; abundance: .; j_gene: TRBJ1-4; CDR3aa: CSVGTIRGHDEKLFF; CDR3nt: TGCAGCGTTGGAACGATCAGAGGACACGATGAAAAACTGTTTTTT
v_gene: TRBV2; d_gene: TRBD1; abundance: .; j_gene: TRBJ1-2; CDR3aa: CASRGGTGVPGYTF; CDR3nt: TGTGCCAGCCGGGGGGGGACAGGGGTGCCTGGCTACACCTTC
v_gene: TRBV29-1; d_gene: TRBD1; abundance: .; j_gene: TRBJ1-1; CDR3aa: CSVEALGTGTEAFF; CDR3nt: TGCAGCGTTGAAGCACTGGGGACAGGCACTGAAGCTTTCTTT
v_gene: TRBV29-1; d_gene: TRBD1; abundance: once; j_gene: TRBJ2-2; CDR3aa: CSVATGRSKNTGELFF; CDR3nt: TGCAGCGTAGCGACAGGGAGAAGTAAAAACACCGGGGAGCTGTTTTTT
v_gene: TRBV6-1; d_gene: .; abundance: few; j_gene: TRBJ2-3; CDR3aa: CASSGGHTDTQYF; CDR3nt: TGTGCCAGCAGTGGGGGACACACAGATACGCAGTATTTT
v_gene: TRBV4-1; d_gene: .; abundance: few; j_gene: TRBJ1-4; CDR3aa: CASSRAEATNEKLFF; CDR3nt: TGCGCCAGCAGCCGAGCGGAAGCAACTAATGAAAAACTGTTTTTT
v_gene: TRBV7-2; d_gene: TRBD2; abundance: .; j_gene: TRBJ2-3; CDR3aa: CASSRAEVAGGPDTQYF; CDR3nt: TGTGCCAGCAGCCGCGCCGAGGTAGCGGGAGGTCCAGATACGCAGTATTTT
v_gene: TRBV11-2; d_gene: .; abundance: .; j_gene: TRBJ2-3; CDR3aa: CASSFMSEAPQYF; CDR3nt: TGTGCCAGCAGCTTCATGTCGGAAGCGCCGCAGTATTTT
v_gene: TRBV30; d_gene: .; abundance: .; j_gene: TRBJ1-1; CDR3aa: CAGSGFLGTEAFF; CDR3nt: TGTGCGGGTTCGGGGTTTTTGGGCACTGAAGCTTTCTTT
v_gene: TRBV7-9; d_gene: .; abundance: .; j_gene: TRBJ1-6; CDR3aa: CASSLVAGVDSPLHF; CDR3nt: TGTGCCAGCAGCTTAGTGGCCGGGGTTGATTCACCCCTCCACTTT
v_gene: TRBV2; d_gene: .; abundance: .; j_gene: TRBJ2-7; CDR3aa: CASSELTGHRFYEQYF; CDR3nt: TGTGCCAGCAGTGAGCTTACAGGACACCGCTTCTACGAGCAGTACTTC
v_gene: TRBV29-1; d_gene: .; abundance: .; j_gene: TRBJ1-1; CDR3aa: CSVEEPGVGHTEAFF; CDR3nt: TGCAGCGTTGAAGAGCCCGGGGTCGGACACACTGAAGCTTTCTTT
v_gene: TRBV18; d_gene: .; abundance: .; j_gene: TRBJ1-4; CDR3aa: CASSPPLDSRHEKLFF; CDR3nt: TGTGCCAGCTCACCACCGTTGGACAGTAGGCATGAAAAACTGTTTTTT
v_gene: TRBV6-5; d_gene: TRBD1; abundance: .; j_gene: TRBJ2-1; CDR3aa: CASSDRGGDNEQFF; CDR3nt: TGTGCCAGCAGCGACAGGGGAGGAGACAATGAGCAGTTCTTC
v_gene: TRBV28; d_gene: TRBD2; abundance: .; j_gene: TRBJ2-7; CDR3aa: CASSPAGGSSYEQYF; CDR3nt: TGTGCCAGCAGTCCGGCGGGGGGAAGCTCCTACGAGCAGTACTTC
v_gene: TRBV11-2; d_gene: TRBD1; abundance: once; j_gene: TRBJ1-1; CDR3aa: CASSFADRGEAFF; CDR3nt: TGTGCCAGCAGCTTCGCCGACAGGGGTGAAGCTTTCTTT
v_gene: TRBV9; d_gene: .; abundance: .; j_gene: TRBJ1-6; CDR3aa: CASSVLNSPLHF; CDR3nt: TGTGCCAGCAGCGTACTGAATTCACCCCTCCACTTT
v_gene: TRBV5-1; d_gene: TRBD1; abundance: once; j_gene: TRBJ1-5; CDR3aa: CASSLEGGGQPQHF; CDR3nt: TGCGCCAGCAGCTTAGAAGGGGGCGGACAGCCCCAGCATTTT
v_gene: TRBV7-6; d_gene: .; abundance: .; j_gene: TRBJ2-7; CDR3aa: CASSLGAQGGYEQYF; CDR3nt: TGTGCCAGCAGCTTAGGAGCACAGGGTGGCTACGAGCAGTACTTC
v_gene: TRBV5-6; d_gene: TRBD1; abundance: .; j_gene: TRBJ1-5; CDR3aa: CASSLGRGKPQHF; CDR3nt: TGTGCCAGCAGCTTAGGCAGGGGGAAGCCCCAGCATTTT